The 9 T cell receptor beta chains in this list originate from one sample, sequenced in a study of Graves' ophthalmopathy and Graves' hyperthyroidism. The authors amplified TCR beta CDR3 regions from RNA transcripts. Second-round multiplex PCR followed a first-round RT-PCR using HTBI primers. TCRdb re-called the multiplex PCR reads with MiXCR, one entry per CDR3 protein. This table has over 650,000 distinct CDR3 sequences, about 41% appearing once. Material for sequencing was peripheral blood. The receptors were sampled from an adult man with Graves' ophthalmopathy.

This chain uses TRBV7-8 with TRBJ2-5; D not certain. The CDR3 loop spans 16 amino acids. Between the trimmed V and J ends, which lost 0 bases and 0 bases, there was a span of 11 bases. CDR1 is SGHVS, CDR2 FQNEAQ, per germline. For the CDR3, the DNA is TGTGCCAGCAGCTTAGCGGGGTTAGGAGACCAAGAGACCCAGTACTTC. The encoded protein is CASSLAGLGDQETQYF.

This clonotype was observed at least ten times. The chain links TRBV7-9 to TRBJ2-7, with TRBD1 matching over 12 bases. From germline, CDR1 is SEHNR and CDR2 FQNEAQ (reference sequence). CDR3 length: 14 amino acids. V dropped 3 bases and J dropped 6; count of bases not matched to a gene: 3. The DNA of the CDR3 is TGTGCCAGCAGCTTCCGGGACAGGGGGCTCGAGCAGTACTTC. Its translation: CASSFRDRGLEQYF.

The chain is built from TRBV19 and TRBJ2-7; D not certain. This CDR3 has 14 residues. V was pared by 11 bases and J by 2 bases, with 19 bases between. Germline V gives CDR1 LNHDA, CDR2 SQIVND (reference sequence). CDR3 DNA sequence: TGTGCCTGGAGTGTGACGAGCGCGGCCTACGAGCAGTACTTC. Its translation is CAWSVTSAAYEQYF.

On this clonotype itself: Possible read error: a much larger clone is one base away. The gene calls are TRBV7-9 and TRBJ2-1, with 8 bases aligning to TRBD2. With 5 bases clipped from V and 8 bases from J, the junction kept 5 bases outside the gene matches. Looked up from germline, CDR1 is SEHNR and CDR2 is FQNEAQ (reference sequence). The CDR3 has 13 residues. The CDR3 region is CASSQGRGDEQFF. The CDR3 DNA reads TGTGCCAGCAGCCAGGGGCGGGGGGATGAGCAGTTCTTC. Based on the CDR3 plus reference TRBV7-9 and TRBJ2-1, the full variable domain is DTGVSQNPRHKITKRGQNVTFRCDPISEHNRLYWYRQTLGQGPEFLTYFQNEAQLEKSRLLSDRFSAERPKGSFSTLEIQRTEQGDSAMYLCASSQGRGDEQFFGPGTRLTVL.

The V and J genes are TRBV2 and TRBJ1-5; 8 nucleotides match TRBD1. Germline-derived CDR1 and CDR2 are SNHLY and FYNNEI. This CDR3 has 16 amino acids. V shed 5 bases and J 3 bases; nucleotides not matched to a gene: 9. Here the CDR3 DNA reads TGTGCCAGCAGTTTCGACAGGGGTGAAAACAATCAGCCCCAGCATTTT. Protein product: CASSFDRGENNQPQHF.

This clonotype has a handful of counts. The rearrangement uses TRBV14 and TRBJ2-7, with 13 nucleotides matching TRBD2. This CDR3 contains 17 residues. Losses at the gene ends were 4 bases for V and 3 bases for J; bases not matched to a gene: 9. Germline-derived CDR1 and CDR2 are SGHDN and FVKESK. The CDR3 region is CASSPERTSGSHYEQYF. The CDR3 coding sequence is TGTGCCAGCAGCCCGGAGCGGACTAGCGGGAGTCACTACGAGCAGTACTTC.

This rearrangement joins TRBV7-2 to TRBJ1-3; 7 nucleotides agree with TRBD1. The CDR3 runs to 16 residues. The junction had 5 bases not matched to a gene; V was cut back by 1 base and J by 2 bases. Germline V gene lookup returns CDR1 SGHTA and CDR2 FQGNSA. CDR3 loop: CASSLGGRGAGNTIYF. The CDR3 DNA sequence: TGTGCCAGCAGCTTAGGGGGCAGGGGGGCTGGAAACACCATATATTTT.

Points on this clonotype: This may come from a read error, since a much larger clone is one base off. This chain uses TRBV2 with TRBJ2-5, with D possibly matching TRBD2 (7 bases). Germline V gives CDR1 SNHLY, CDR2 FYNNEI. The CDR3 contains 16 residues. Trimming took 5 bases from V and 5 from J, leaving 21 bases between them. CDR3 residues: CASSRLWDGGRETQYF. CDR3 DNA sequence: TGTGCCAGCAGTAGACTTTGGGACGGGGGGCGGGAGACCCAGTACTTC.

The CDR3 sequence: CSVELAGGTSLTF. The CDR3 bases are TGCAGCGTTGAATTGGCTGGGGGGACTAGCCTGACTTTC. The chain has TRBV29-1 and TRBJ2-6; 8 bases are shared with TRBD2. V gave up 2 bases and J gave up 15 bases; unmatched junction bases: 9. CDR3 length: 13 amino acids. Germline assignment: CDR1 SQVTM and CDR2 ANQGSEA.